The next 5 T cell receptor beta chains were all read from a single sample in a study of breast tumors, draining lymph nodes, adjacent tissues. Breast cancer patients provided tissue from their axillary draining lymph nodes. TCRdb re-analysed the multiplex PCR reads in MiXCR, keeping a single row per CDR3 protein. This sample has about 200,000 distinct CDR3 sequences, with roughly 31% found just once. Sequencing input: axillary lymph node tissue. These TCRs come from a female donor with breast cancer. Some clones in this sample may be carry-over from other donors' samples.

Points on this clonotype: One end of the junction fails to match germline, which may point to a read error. CDR3 coding DNA: TGTGCTAGCAGCTTTCGGGGGGGCGAGGAGACCCAGTACTTC. It specifies CASSFRGGEETQYF. The chain couples TRBV7-7 to TRBJ2-5, with 8 bases identical to TRBD2. CDR1 is SSHAT and CDR2 is FNYEAQ in the germline V gene (reference sequence). The CDR3 has 14 residues.

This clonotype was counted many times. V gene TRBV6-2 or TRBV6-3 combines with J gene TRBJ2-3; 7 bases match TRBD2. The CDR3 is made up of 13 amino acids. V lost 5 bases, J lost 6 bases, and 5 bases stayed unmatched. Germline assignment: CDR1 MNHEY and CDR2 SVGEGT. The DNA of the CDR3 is TGTGCCAGCAGTAGACTAGCTCGGGATACGCAGTATTTT. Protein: CASSRLARDTQYF.

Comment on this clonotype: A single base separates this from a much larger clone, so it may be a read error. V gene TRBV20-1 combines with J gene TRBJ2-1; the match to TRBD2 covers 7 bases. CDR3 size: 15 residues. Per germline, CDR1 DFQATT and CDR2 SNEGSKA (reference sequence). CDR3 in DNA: TGCAGTGCTCTCACGGGGGGAAGCTCCTCCAATGAGCAGTTCTTC. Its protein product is CSALTGGSSSNEQFF.

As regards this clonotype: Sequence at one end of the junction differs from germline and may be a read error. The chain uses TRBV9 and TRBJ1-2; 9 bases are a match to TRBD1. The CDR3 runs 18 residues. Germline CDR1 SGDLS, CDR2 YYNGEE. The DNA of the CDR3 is TGTGGCAGCAGCGTTGAAGAGGGGGGGGACAGGGAGAACTATGGCTACACCTTC. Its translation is CGSSVEEGGDRENYGYTF.

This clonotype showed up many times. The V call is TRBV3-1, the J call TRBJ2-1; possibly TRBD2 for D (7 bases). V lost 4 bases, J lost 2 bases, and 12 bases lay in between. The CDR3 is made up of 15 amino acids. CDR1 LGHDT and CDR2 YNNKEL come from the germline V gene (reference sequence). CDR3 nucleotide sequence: TGTGCCAGCAGCCTCCCGCGGGGGCCCTACAATGAGCAGTTCTTC. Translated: CASSLPRGPYNEQFF.